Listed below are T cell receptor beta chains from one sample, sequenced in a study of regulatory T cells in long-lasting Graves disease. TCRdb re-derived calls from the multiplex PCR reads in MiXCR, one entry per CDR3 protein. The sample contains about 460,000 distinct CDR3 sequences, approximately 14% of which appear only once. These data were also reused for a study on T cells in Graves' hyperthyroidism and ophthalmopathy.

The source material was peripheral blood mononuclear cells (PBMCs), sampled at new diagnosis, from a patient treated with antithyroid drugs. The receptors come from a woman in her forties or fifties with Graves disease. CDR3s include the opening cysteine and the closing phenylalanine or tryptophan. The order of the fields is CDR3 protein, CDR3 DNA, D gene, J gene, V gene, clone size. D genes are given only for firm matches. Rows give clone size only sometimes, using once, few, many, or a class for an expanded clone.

CDR3: CASSPPSSMNTGELFF; DNA: TGTGCCAGCTCACCACCATCCAGTATGAACACCGGGGAGCTGTTTTTT; D: -; J: TRBJ2-2; V: TRBV18; size: -
CDR3: CASSIGTGGEQFF; DNA: TGTGCCAGCAGTATCGGGACAGGAGGTGAGCAGTTCTTC; D: TRBD1; J: TRBJ2-1; V: TRBV12-3/TRBV12-4; size: many
CDR3: CASRLSSGNTIYF; DNA: TGTGCCAGCCGACTGAGCTCTGGAAACACCATATATTTT; D: -; J: TRBJ1-3; V: TRBV11-2; size: many
CDR3: CASSPRAGRGSDTQYF; DNA: TGTGCCAGCAGCCCCCGTGCGGGGAGGGGTTCAGATACGCAGTATTTT; D: TRBD2; J: TRBJ2-3; V: TRBV7-6; size: many
CDR3: CSASYGRSYEQYF; DNA: TGCAGTGCATCGTACGGGAGATCCTACGAGCAGTACTTC; D: -; J: TRBJ2-7; V: TRBV20-1; size: -
CDR3: CASSSLAQGGPEAFF; DNA: TGTGCCAGCAGCTCCCTGGCACAGGGTGGCCCTGAAGCTTTCTTT; D: -; J: TRBJ1-1; V: TRBV5-4; size: few
CDR3: CASSPPPGSYEQYF; DNA: TGTGCCAGCTCACCACCGCCGGGCTCCTACGAGCAGTACTTC; D: -; J: TRBJ2-7; V: TRBV18; size: -
CDR3: CASSLVYQPQHF; DNA: TGTGCCAGCAGTTTAGTATATCAGCCCCAGCATTTT; D: -; J: TRBJ1-5; V: TRBV12-3/TRBV12-4; size: many
CDR3: CSADTGGRGNQPQHF; DNA: TGCAGTGCTGATACAGGGGGCCGGGGCAATCAGCCCCAGCATTTT; D: TRBD1; J: TRBJ1-5; V: TRBV20-1; size: many
CDR3: CASSSRRLGPSTDTQYF; DNA: TGTGCCAGCAGTTCCCGCAGGTTGGGACCAAGCACAGATACGCAGTATTTT; D: -; J: TRBJ2-3; V: TRBV27; size: many
CDR3: CSARELSRAYEQYF; DNA: TGCAGTGCTAGAGAGTTGAGCAGGGCCTACGAGCAGTACTTC; D: -; J: TRBJ2-7; V: TRBV20-1; size: many
CDR3: CASSFGLGEKLFF; DNA: TGTGCCAGCAGCTTTGGACTGGGTGAAAAACTGTTTTTT; D: -; J: TRBJ1-4; V: TRBV7-9; size: many
CDR3: CAWSVLSGYDNEQFF; DNA: TGTGCCTGGAGTGTACTTAGCGGGTACGACAATGAGCAGTTCTTC; D: TRBD2; J: TRBJ2-1; V: TRBV30; size: many
CDR3: CAVGSPGADTQYF; DNA: TGTGCCGTCGGGTCACCCGGTGCAGATACGCAGTATTTT; D: -; J: TRBJ2-3; V: TRBV12-3/TRBV12-4; size: -
CDR3: CSASPAVGLTYEQYF; DNA: TGCAGTGCATCTCCGGCCGTGGGGCTAACCTACGAGCAGTACTTC; D: -; J: TRBJ2-7; V: TRBV20-1; size: many